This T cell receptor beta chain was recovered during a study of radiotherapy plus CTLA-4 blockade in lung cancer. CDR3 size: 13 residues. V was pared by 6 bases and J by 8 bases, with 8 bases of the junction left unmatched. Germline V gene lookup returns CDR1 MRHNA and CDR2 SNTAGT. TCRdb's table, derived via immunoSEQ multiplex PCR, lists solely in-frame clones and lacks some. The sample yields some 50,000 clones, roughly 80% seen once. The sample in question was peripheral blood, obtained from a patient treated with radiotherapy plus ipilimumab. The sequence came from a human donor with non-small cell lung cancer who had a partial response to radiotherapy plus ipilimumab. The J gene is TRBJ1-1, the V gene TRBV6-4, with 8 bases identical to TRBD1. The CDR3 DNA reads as TGTGCCAGCAGCGCAGGGGGCTCACGAGAAGCTTTCTTT. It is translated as CASSAGGSREAFF.